The T cell receptor (beta chain) under discussion was sequenced for a study of T cell responses to AZD1222 COVID-19 vaccine. Findings and limits, study-wide: There were mostly white British donors and more females than males, and clonal diversity was possibly underestimated. Scientists sampled the repertoires only once the peak T cell response had passed. Spike-specific TCR depth and breadth grew after two AZD1222 doses. Regions left unmutated in variants are reportedly the target of nearly half of spike-specific TCRs.

Germline V gene lookup returns CDR1 MNHEY and CDR2 SMNVEV (reference sequence). The CDR3 sequence is 14 residues long. Trimming pared 8 bases from V and 1 base from J, leaving 9 bases between. A word on this clone: Its specificity is not known.

Libraries were prepared by immunoSEQ multiplex PCR; TCRdb keeps only in-frame clonotypes and omits some of them. The sample yields around 150,000 clones, approximately 88% seen once. The sequencing here drew on peripheral blood, taken 28 days after the second AZD1222 dose. This sequence joins TRBV27 and TRBJ2-6; unclear D gene. This sequence originates from an adult who received the AZD1222 COVID-19 vaccine. The CDR3 nucleotides read TGTGCCAGCTTCTCCCTTTCTGGGGCCAACGTCCTGACTTTC. It specifies CASFSLSGANVLTF.